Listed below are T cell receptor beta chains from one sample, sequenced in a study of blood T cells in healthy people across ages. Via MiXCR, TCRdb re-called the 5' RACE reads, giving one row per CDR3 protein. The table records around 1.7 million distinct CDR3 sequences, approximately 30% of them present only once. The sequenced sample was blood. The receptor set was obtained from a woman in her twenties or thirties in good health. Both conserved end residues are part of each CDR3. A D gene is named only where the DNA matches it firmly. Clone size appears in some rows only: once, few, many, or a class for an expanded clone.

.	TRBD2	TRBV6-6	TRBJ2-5	CASSATSGQKETQYF	TGTGCCAGCAGTGCCACTAGCGGGCAAAAAGAGACCCAGTACTTC
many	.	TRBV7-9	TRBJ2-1	CASSPRAGLYNEQFF	TGTGCCAGCAGCCCGCGCGCGGGGCTCTACAATGAGCAGTTCTTC
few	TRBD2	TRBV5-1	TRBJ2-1	CASSLEYRAGEQFF	TGCGCCAGCAGCTTGGAGTATCGAGCGGGAGAGCAGTTCTTC
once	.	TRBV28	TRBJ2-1	CASRAYSEQFF	TGTGCCAGCAGAGCTTACAGTGAGCAGTTCTTC
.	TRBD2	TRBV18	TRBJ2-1	CASSPRTSGSINEQFF	TGTGCCAGCTCACCGAGGACTAGCGGGAGTATCAATGAGCAGTTCTTC
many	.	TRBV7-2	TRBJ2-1	CASSLDGAYNEQFF	TGTGCCAGCAGCTTAGACGGGGCGTACAATGAGCAGTTCTTC
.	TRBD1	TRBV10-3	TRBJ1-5	CAISESGTGIQPQHF	TGTGCCATCAGTGAGTCCGGGACAGGGATTCAGCCCCAGCATTTT
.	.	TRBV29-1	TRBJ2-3	CSVRWDTQYF	TGCAGCGTTCGCTGGGATACGCAGTATTTT
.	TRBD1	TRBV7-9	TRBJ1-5	CASSSGTGAGQPQHF	TGTGCCAGCAGCTCCGGGACAGGGGCAGGTCAGCCCCAGCATTTT
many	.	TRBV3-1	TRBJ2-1	CASSQEATNSYNEQFF	TGTGCCAGCAGCCAAGAGGCTACCAACTCCTACAATGAGCAGTTCTTC
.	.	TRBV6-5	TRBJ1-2	CASSYSAGPPRYGYTF	TGTGCCAGCAGTTACTCGGCAGGCCCCCCGCGATATGGCTACACCTTC
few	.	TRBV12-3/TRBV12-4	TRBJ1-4	CASSPEGRVEKLFF	TGTGCCAGCAGTCCGGAGGGTCGGGTTGAAAAACTGTTTTTT
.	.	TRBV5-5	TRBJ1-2	CAAGTAYGYTF	TGTGCCGCAGGGACGGCCTATGGCTACACCTTC
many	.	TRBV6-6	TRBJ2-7	CASSLATSSYEQYF	TGTGCCAGCAGTCTTGCTACTTCCTCCTACGAGCAGTACTTC
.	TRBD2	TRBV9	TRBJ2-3	CASSPPLLALTSGANTQYF	TGTGCCAGCAGCCCTCCCCTACTGGCTCTGACTAGCGGGGCAAATACGCAGTATTTT
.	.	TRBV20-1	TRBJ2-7	CSASGKNYEQYF	TGCAGTGCTAGTGGCAAAAACTACGAGCAGTACTTC
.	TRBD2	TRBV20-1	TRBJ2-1	CSARTSGSSDEQFF	TGCAGTGCACGGACTAGCGGGAGCTCCGATGAGCAGTTCTTC
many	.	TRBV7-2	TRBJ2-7	CASSLDPGSYEQYF	TGCGCCAGCAGCTTGGATCCAGGGTCGTACGAGCAGTACTTC
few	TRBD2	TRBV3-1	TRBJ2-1	CASSQSTSRSRNEQFF	TGTGCCAGCAGCCAGTCGACTAGCAGGAGCCGGAATGAGCAGTTCTTC
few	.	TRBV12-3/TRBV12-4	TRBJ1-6	CASSLRWNSPLHF	TGTGCCAGCAGTTTAAGGTGGAATTCACCCCTCCACTTT
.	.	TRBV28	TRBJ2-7	CASSGIFNAVYEQYF	TGTGCCAGCAGCGGGATCTTTAACGCTGTCTACGAGCAGTACTTC
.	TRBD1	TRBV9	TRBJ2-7	CASSPTGVGYEQYF	TGTGCCAGCAGTCCTACAGGGGTGGGCTACGAGCAGTACTTC
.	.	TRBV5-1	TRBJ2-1	CASSSLAGADGNEQFF	TGCGCCAGCAGCAGTTTGGCGGGGGCCGACGGCAATGAGCAGTTCTTC
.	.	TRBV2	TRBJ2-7	CASSEAFTVYNEQYF	TGTGCCAGCAGTGAAGCTTTCACTGTATACAATGAGCAGTACTTC
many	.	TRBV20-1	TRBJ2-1	CSAQGGADYNEQFF	TGCAGTGCCCAAGGGGGAGCTGACTACAATGAGCAGTTCTTC
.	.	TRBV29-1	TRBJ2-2	CSVEGGRYTGELFF	TGCAGCGTTGAAGGGGGTCGGTACACCGGGGAGCTGTTTTTT
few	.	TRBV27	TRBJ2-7	CATAMTIFAEQYF	TGTGCCACCGCCATGACTATTTTTGCTGAGCAGTACTTC
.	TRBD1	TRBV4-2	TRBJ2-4	CASSGKGQGNQSLLDAKNIQYF	TGTGCCAGCAGCGGTAAGGGACAGGGGAACCAGAGCCTCCTCGATGCCAAAAACATTCAGTACTTC
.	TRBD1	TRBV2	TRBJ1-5	CASSGLRQGGQPQHF	TGTGCCAGCAGTGGCCTCAGACAGGGGGGTCAGCCCCAGCATTTT
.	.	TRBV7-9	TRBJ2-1	CASSLTAGAGPYNEQFF	TGTGCCAGCAGCTTAACGGCGGGGGCTGGGCCCTACAATGAGCAGTTCTTC
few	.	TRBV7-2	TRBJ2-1	CASSVDRLYNEQFF	TGTGCCAGCAGCGTCGACAGGCTCTACAATGAGCAGTTCTTC
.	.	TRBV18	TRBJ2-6	CASSLRRDSISGANVLTF	TGTGCCAGCTCACTGAGACGTGATTCAATCTCTGGGGCCAACGTCCTGACTTTC
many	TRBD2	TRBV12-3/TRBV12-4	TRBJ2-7	CASKSLGGATYEQYF	TGTGCCAGCAAGTCTCTGGGAGGGGCGACCTACGAGCAGTACTTC
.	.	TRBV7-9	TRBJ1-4	CASSLESGKLFF	TGTGCCAGCAGCTTAGAATCGGGGAAACTGTTTTTT
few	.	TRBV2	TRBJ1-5	CASSEENLQPQHF	TGTGCCAGCAGTGAAGAAAATTTGCAGCCCCAGCATTTT
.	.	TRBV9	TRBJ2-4	CASSQVPAGVGIQYF	TGTGCCAGCAGCCAAGTTCCGGCCGGGGTGGGCATTCAGTACTTC
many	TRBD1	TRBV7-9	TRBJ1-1	CASSRQGENTEAFF	TGTGCCAGCAGTCGACAGGGGGAGAACACTGAAGCTTTCTTT
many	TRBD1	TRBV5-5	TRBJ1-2	CASSPTGQGDYGYTF	TGTGCCAGCAGTCCAACCGGACAGGGTGACTATGGCTACACCTTC
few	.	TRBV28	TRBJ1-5	CASSFRGEQPQHF	TGTGCCAGCAGTTTCAGGGGCGAACAGCCCCAGCATTTT
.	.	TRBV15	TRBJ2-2	CATSRDRGGVGELFF	TGTGCCACCAGCAGAGATCGCGGGGGCGTCGGGGAGCTGTTTTTT
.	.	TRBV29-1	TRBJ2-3	CSVRGRASTDMQYF	TGCAGCGTTCGAGGGCGAGCGAGCACAGATATGCAGTATTTT
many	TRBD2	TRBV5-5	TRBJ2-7	CASSLDTSGTYEQYF	TGTGCCAGCAGCTTGGATACTAGCGGGACCTACGAGCAGTACTTC
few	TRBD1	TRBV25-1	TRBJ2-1	CASYGQGERDEQFF	TGTGCCAGCTACGGACAGGGTGAAAGGGATGAGCAGTTCTTC
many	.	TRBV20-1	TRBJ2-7	CSARGATGLGLYEQYF	TGCAGTGCTAGGGGAGCCACGGGACTGGGGTTATACGAGCAGTACTTC
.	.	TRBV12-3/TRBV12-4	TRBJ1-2	CASRGRTDLYGYTF	TGTGCCAGCAGGGGACGGACAGACCTCTATGGCTACACCTTC
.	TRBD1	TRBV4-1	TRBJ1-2	CASSREGTGGYGYTF	TGCGCCAGCAGCCGCGAAGGGACAGGGGGCTATGGCTACACCTTC
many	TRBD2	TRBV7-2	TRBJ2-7	CASSLGLAVSYEQYF	TGTGCCAGCAGCTTAGGACTAGCGGTCTCCTACGAGCAGTACTTC
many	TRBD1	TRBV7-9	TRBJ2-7	CASSFGQGAFDEQYF	TGTGCCAGCAGCTTCGGACAGGGGGCATTTGACGAGCAGTACTTC
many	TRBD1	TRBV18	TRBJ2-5	CASSPRTGQETQYF	TGTGCCAGCAGTCCCAGGACAGGCCAAGAGACCCAGTACTTC
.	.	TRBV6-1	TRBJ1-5	CASSEAGLYQPQHF	TGTGCCAGCAGTGAAGCCGGGTTGTATCAGCCCCAGCATTTT
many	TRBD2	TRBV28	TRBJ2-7	CASSSSGRAEQYF	TGTGCCAGCAGTTCTAGCGGGAGGGCCGAGCAGTACTTC
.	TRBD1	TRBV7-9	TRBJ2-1	CASSSIRGLSCNEQFF	TGTGCCAGCAGCTCCATCAGGGGGCTGTCCTGCAATGAGCAGTTCTTC
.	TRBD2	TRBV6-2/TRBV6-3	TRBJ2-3	CASSYWGGKDTQYF	TGTGCCAGCAGTTACTGGGGGGGTAAAGATACGCAGTATTTT
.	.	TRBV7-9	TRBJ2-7	CASSVWRGYEQYF	TGTGCCAGCAGCGTTTGGAGGGGCTACGAGCAGTACTTC
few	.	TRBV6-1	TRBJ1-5	CASRQHRVDQPQHF	TGTGCCAGCAGACAACACAGGGTTGATCAGCCCCAGCATTTT
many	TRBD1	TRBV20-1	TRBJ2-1	CSARIGTGPGGFF	TGCAGTGCTAGAATTGGGACAGGGCCAGGTGGGTTCTTC
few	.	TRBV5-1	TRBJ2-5	CASSSDVQETQYF	TGCGCCAGCAGCTCGGATGTCCAAGAGACCCAGTACTTC